The clone carrying this T cell receptor beta chain has only a few counts. The antigen remains unidentified. Per germline, CDR1 LGHNA and CDR2 YNFKEQ. The CDR3 covers 16 residues. V was clipped by 3 bases and J by 1 base, with 13 bases between them. The sample belongs to a study of OX40 agonist ivuxolimab in advanced cancers. Across the whole study: The mean age was roughly 60 years, ranging from 23 to 79, with 80% to 85% of participants male. Partial response was recorded in three patients: one hepatocellular carcinoma and two cutaneous melanoma cases. Overall study results and limits: Partial responders dosed at 0.1-3.0 mg/kg displayed clonal expansion ranking among the lowest. Antigen specificity was not determined for the expanded peripheral T cells.

Using immunoSEQ multiplex PCR, the repertoire was profiled, and TCRdb retains in-frame clones only, with some absent. This sample has around 75,000 clones, with 80% to 90% found just once. Sequenced material: CD4+ or CD8+ T cells sorted from blood, taken in a trial of the OX40 agonist ivuxolimab. V gene TRBV4-2 combines with J gene TRBJ1-5; TRBD1 is a possible D gene (5 bases). This sequence originates from an adult with an advanced solid tumor such as melanoma, head and neck, liver or kidney cancer. The CDR3, as DNA: TGTGCCAGCAGCCACTCTACCCGGGGGAGCAATCAGCCCCAGCATTTT. Translation: CASSHSTRGSNQPQHF.